This entry describes one T cell receptor beta chain. Clones were sequenced by immunoSEQ multiplex PCR, and TCRdb holds only the in-frame ones, with some missing. The sample contains some 230,000 clones, 75% to 90% of which appear only once. The data stem from a study of blood T cell repertoires in COVID-19. Germline V gene lookup returns CDR1 PRHDT and CDR2 FYEKMQ (reference sequence). The CDR3 is 16 amino acids. V dropped 4 bases and J dropped 9; count of bases not matched to a gene: 12. The V and J genes are TRBV13 and TRBJ2-1; 10 bases align to TRBD1. The sequence derives from a woman aged 18-35 years in a cohort exposed to, infected with or recovered from COVID-19 (not recorded which). Source material: PBMCs or T cells enriched from blood (not recorded which). CDR3 coding DNA: TGTGCCAGCAGCTCCATCCGGGACAGGGGCCTTGGTGAGCAGTTCTTC. Translated, it gives CASSSIRDRGLGEQFF.